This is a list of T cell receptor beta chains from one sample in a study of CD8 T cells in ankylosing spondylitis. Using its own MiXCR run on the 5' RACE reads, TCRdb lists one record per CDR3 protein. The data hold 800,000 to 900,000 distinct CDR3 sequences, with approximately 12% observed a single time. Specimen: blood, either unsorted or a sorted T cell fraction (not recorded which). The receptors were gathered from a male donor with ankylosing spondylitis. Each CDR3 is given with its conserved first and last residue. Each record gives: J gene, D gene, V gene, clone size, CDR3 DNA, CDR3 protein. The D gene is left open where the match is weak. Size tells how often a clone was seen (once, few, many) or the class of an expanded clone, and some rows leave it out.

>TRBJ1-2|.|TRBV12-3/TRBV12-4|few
TGTGCCAGCAGTTTTTGGTCGGGGGGTGGCTACACCTTC
CASSFWSGGGYTF
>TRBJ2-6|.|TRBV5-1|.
TGCGCCAGCAGCCAGAGGACGGCTGGGGCCAACGTCCTGACTTTC
CASSQRTAGANVLTF
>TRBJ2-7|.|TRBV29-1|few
TGCAGCGTTGGAAGTCGGATCGAGCAGTACTTC
CSVGSRIEQYF
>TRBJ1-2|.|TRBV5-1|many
TGCGCCAGCAGCTTGGATGGCTTCAGGTCAACACGGGAACACACCTTC
CASSLDGFRSTREHTF
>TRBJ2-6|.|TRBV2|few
TGTGCCAGCAGTGAAAGTCCGCCGGGGGGGGCCAACGTCCTGACTTTC
CASSESPPGGANVLTF
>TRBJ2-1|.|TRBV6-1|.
TGTGCCAGCAGTGTGATCTTAGAGGCCGAAAAGTTCTTC
CASSVILEAEKFF
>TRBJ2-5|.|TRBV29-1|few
TGCAGCGTTCCCTTGGGGCCGTTGGGAGAGACCCAGTACTTC
CSVPLGPLGETQYF
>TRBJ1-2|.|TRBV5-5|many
TGTGCCAGCAGCTTTCGGGCAGGATATGGCTACACCTTC
CASSFRAGYGYTF
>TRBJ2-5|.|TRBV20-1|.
TGCAGTGCTAGAGCCCATACGAGACAGCTTACGTACCAAGAGACCCAGTACTTC
CSARAHTRQLTYQETQYF
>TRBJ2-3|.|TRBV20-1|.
TGCAGTGCTAGGGCGGGAACCACAGATACGCAGTATTTT
CSARAGTTDTQYF
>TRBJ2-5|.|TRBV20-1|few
TGCAGTGTTCTGGGCCAGATTAAAGAGACCCAGTACTTC
CSVLGQIKETQYF
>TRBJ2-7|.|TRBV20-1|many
TGCAGCGCATCCCGACCCCGCTACGAGCAGTACTTC
CSASRPRYEQYF
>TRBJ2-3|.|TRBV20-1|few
TGCAGTGCTAGAGACGTCGCCGCGGATACGCAGTATTTT
CSARDVAADTQYF
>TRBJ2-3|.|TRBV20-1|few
TGCAGTGCTGTCTTATCCCCCACAGATACGCAGTATTTT
CSAVLSPTDTQYF
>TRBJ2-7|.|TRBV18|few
TGTGCCAGCTCTAGGGAGCGGAGATTTTACGAGCAGTACTTC
CASSRERRFYEQYF
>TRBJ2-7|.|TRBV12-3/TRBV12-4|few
TGTGCCAGCAGCTCCTATACAGGTGTCCCCTACGAGCAGTACTTC
CASSSYTGVPYEQYF
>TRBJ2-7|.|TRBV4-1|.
TGCGCCAGCAGCCAAGATGGCTCCCCTTTGGACGAGCAGTACTTC
CASSQDGSPLDEQYF
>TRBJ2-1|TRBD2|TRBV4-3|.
TGCGCCAGCAGCCAGGAAAGAACTAGCGGGAGAACAAATGAGCAGTTCTTC
CASSQERTSGRTNEQFF
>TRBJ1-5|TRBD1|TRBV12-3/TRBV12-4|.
TGTGCCAGCAGAAGACAGGGTTACGTAAGTCAGCCCCAGCATTTT
CASRRQGYVSQPQHF
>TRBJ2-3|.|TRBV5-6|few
TGTGCCAGCAGCTTGGGTCCCGTTAAAGAAGATACGCAGTATTTT
CASSLGPVKEDTQYF
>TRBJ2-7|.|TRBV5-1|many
TGCGCCAGCAGCTTGGGGGGAGGCAGCTACGAGCAGTACTTC
CASSLGGGSYEQYF
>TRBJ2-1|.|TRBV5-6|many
TGTGCCAGCAGCTTGGTTGATGGCAATGAGCAGTTCTTC
CASSLVDGNEQFF
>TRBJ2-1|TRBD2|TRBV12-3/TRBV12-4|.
TGTGCCAGCAGTCTTGGACTAGCGGGTAGGGGTCGGTTCTTC
CASSLGLAGRGRFF
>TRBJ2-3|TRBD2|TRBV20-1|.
TGCAGTGTGACTGACCGACGGACTAGCGGCACAGATACGCAGTATTTT
CSVTDRRTSGTDTQYF
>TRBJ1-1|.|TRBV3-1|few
TGTGCCAGCAGCCAAGGAATCCTGAACACTGAAGCTTTCTTT
CASSQGILNTEAFF
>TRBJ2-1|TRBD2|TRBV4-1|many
TGCGCCAGCAGGTTTCGGGCGGGAGACTACAATGAGCAGTTCTTC
CASRFRAGDYNEQFF
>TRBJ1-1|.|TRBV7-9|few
TGTGCCAGCAGCTCTCGGGGAGGCAGTGGTGAAGCTTTCTTT
CASSSRGGSGEAFF
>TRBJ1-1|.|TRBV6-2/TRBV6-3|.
TGTGCCAGCAGTTACATCTGGGAAACTGAAGCTTTCTTT
CASSYIWETEAFF
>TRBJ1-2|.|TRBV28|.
TGTGCCAGCAGTTTAGGGACAAAGGGCTACACCTTC
CASSLGTKGYTF
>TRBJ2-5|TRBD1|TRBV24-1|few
TGTGCCACCAGTGCGACAGGGATGTTGGAGACCCAGTACTTC
CATSATGMLETQYF
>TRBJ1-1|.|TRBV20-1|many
TGCAGTGCTAGAGATTGGAACAGATCCGACGGAACTGAAGCTTTCTTT
CSARDWNRSDGTEAFF
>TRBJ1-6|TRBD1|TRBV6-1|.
TGTGCCAGCCATCGGACAGGGACTTCACCCCTCCACTTT
CASHRTGTSPLHF
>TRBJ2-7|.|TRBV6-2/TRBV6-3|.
TGTGCCAGCAGCCCTCACCCCGGGATCCCATCCTACGAGCAGTACTTC
CASSPHPGIPSYEQYF
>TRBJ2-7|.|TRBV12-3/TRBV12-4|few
TGTGCCAGCACTAGGGGGGTGATCGGGGGCGAGCAGTACTTC
CASTRGVIGGEQYF
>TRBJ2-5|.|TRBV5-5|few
TGTGCCAGCACCCCCGAAGGAAGGGGAGAGACCCAGTACTTC
CASTPEGRGETQYF
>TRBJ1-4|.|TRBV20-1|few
TGCAGTGCTAGCGGACGGGCTAATGAAAAACTGTTTTTT
CSASGRANEKLFF
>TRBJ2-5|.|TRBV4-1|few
TGCGCCAGCAGCCAAGAGTCCTTAACGACCCAGTACTTC
CASSQESLTTQYF
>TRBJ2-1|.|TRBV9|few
TGTGCCAGCAGCGTAGGGGTGCGGAATGAGCAGTTCTTC
CASSVGVRNEQFF
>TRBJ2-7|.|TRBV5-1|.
TGCGCCAGCAGCGTCGGACAGACCTACGAGCAGTACTTC
CASSVGQTYEQYF
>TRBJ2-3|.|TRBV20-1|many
TGCAGTGCTAGAGATCTCACGGACTCCTATACGCAGTATTTT
CSARDLTDSYTQYF
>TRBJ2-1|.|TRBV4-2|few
TGTGCCAGCAGCCAAGGAATAGGGGTGAAGGGTGAGCAGTTCTTC
CASSQGIGVKGEQFF
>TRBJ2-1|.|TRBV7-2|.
TGTGCCAGCAGCTTTTTGAGGGCCAGGGTGGGCAATGAGCAGTTCTTC
CASSFLRARVGNEQFF
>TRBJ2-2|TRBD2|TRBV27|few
TGTGCCAGCACCCTCTTTTGGACTAGCGGGGGGGGTCTAAACACCGGGGAGCTGTTTTTT
CASTLFWTSGGGLNTGELFF
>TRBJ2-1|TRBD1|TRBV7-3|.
TGTGCCAGCAGCTTAACTTCCGGGACAGGGGTCTCAAATGAGCAGTTCTTC
CASSLTSGTGVSNEQFF
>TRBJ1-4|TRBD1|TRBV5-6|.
TGTGCCAGCAGCCCACGGCGGGACAGGGGTGAAGGAGCTAATGAAAAACTGTTTTTT
CASSPRRDRGEGANEKLFF
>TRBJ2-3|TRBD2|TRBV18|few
TGTGCCACCGCCTCCGGGACTAGGACAGATACGCAGTATTTT
CATASGTRTDTQYF